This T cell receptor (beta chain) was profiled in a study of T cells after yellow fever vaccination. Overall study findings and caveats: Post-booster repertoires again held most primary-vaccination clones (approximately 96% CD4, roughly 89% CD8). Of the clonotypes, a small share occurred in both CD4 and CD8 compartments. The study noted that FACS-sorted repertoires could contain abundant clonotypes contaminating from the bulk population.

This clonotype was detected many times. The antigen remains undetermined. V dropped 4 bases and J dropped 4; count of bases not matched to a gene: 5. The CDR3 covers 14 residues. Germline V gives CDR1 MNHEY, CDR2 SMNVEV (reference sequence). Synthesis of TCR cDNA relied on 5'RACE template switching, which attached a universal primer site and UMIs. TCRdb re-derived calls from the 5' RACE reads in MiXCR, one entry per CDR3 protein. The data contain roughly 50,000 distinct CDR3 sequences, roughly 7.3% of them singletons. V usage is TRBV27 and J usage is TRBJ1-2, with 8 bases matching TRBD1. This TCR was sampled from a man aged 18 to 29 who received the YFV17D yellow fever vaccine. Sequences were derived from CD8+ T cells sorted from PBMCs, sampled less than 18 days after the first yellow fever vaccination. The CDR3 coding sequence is TGTGCCAGCAGTTATACGGACAGGGCCTATGGCTACACCTTC. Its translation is CASSYTDRAYGYTF.